A single sample is the source of the 22 T cell receptor beta chains below, sequenced in a study of blood T cell repertoires in COVID-19. Only in-frame clones appear in the TCRdb table, and some are missing; sequencing was by immunoSEQ multiplex PCR. The sample includes approximately 230,000 clones, about nine tenths seen only once; the top ten take over 2%. Sequenced sample: peripheral blood. These TCRs come from a man younger than 45 who had recovered from COVID-19.

The chain is built from TRBV6-5 and TRBJ2-3; D is unresolved. The CDR3 covers 16 residues. The ends were cut back, 2 bases at V and 0 bases at J, with 12 bases in the middle. The V gene's germline CDR1 is MNHEY and CDR2 SVGAGI. The CDR3 coding sequence is TGTGCCAGCAGTTACATGTGGGTGACTAGCACAGATACGCAGTATTTT. This codes for CASSYMWVTSTDTQYF.

Comment on this clone: This may be a read error: a much more frequent sequence differs by one nucleotide. The chain links TRBV5-4 to TRBJ1-2, with 8 bases matching TRBD1. The CDR3 sequence is 13 residues long. Germline CDR1 reads SGHNT; CDR2 reads YYREEE (reference sequence). Losses at the gene ends were 5 bases for V and 3 bases for J; bases not matched to a gene: 3. The CDR3 DNA follows: TGTGCCAGCAGGCCGGGACAGGACTATGGCTACACCTTC. Translation gives CASRPGQDYGYTF.

The chain has TRBV11-3 and TRBJ2-3, with 8 bases lining up with TRBD2. The CDR3 has 12 amino acids. Germline V lookup: CDR1 SGHNT, CDR2 YENEEA. The ends lost 4 bases at V and 12 bases at J; junction bases unmatched: 6. The CDR3 DNA reads TGTGCCAGCAGCTCCGAACGGGGGGGCCAGTATTTT. Translating gives CASSSERGGQYF.

The rearrangement links TRBV3-1 (or the pseudogene TRBV3-2) to TRBJ2-2; D possibly corresponds to TRBD2 (7 bases). This CDR3 comprises 20 residues. Germline CDR1 is LGHDT and CDR2 is YNNKEL (reference sequence). The V and J ends lost 1 base and 7 bases respectively, with 28 bases between them. The CDR3 is CASSQVAGAATTPTGGELFF. CDR3 DNA: TGTGCCAGCAGCCAAGTGGCGGGGGCCGCAACCACTCCCACGGGCGGGGAGCTGTTTTTT.

This chain joins TRBV6-4 and TRBJ2-3; 9 positions match TRBD2. CDR3 length equals 14 residues. The germline CDR1 and CDR2 sequences are MRHNA and SNTAGT. The ends lost 4 bases at V and 6 bases at J; junction bases unmatched: 5. The CDR3 coding sequence is TGTGCCAGCAGTGTAGGACTAGCGTCGGATACGCAGTATTTT. It encodes CASSVGLASDTQYF.

A remark on this clone: Other DNA variants within this sample encode the same CDR3. The chain carries TRBV12-3 or TRBV12-4 and TRBJ2-5; 9 bases align to TRBD1. CDR3 length equals 13 residues. Losses at the gene ends were 4 bases for V and 4 bases for J; bases not matched to a gene: 1. CDR3 coding DNA: TGTGCCAGCAGTTCGACAGGGGGAGAGACCCAGTACTTC. Its protein product is CASSSTGGETQYF.

J is TRBJ1-1 and V is TRBV10-1, with D unclear. The CDR3 runs 13 residues. The V gene lost 5 bases and the J gene lost 2 bases, with 9 bases spanning the gap. The germline V gene has CDR1 WNHNN and CDR2 SYGVQD (reference sequence). DNA for the CDR3: TGCGCCAGCAGTCGGGGAGACAACACTGAAGCTTTCTTT. This codes for CASSRGDNTEAFF.

This chain uses TRBV11-3 with TRBJ2-7; 7 positions match TRBD1. V lost 5 bases to trimming and J lost 2 bases; unmatched junction nucleotides: 9. The germline V gene encodes CDR1 SGHNT and CDR2 YENEEA. The CDR3 is 15 residues long. The CDR3 DNA is TGTGCCAGCAGCCCTCTAGGGGACAGTCCCTACGAGCAGTACTTC. Residues: CASSPLGDSPYEQYF.

This clone was found once. The chain couples TRBV18 to TRBJ2-7; D unresolved. The CDR3 is 14 residues long. Germline assignment: CDR1 KGHSH and CDR2 LQKENI. The V and J ends lost 0 bases and 3 bases respectively, with 9 bases between them. The DNA of the CDR3 is TGTGCCAGCTCACCACCGTGGGCAGTCTACGAGCAGTACTTC. This codes for CASSPPWAVYEQYF.

V usage is TRBV11-2 and J usage is TRBJ2-7, with TRBD2 matching over 13 bases. CDR1 and CDR2 from the germline V gene are SGHAT and FQNNGV. V shed 5 bases, J shed 5 bases, and the junction held 3 bases outside the gene matches. This CDR3 comprises 14 residues. The CDR3 nucleotides are TGTGCCAGCAGCATGGGACTAGCGGGGAACGAGCAGTACTTC. As protein: CASSMGLAGNEQYF.

The rearrangement links TRBV6-7 to TRBJ1-6; a weak D match, TRBD1 (6 bases). TRBV6-7 is given ORF status, its function remaining uncertain. This CDR3 comprises 15 residues. Trimming stripped 6 bases from V and 4 bases from J, with 13 bases between. DNA for the CDR3: TGTGCCAGCAGAGAACAGGGATCGTATAATTCACCCCTCCACTTT. Protein: CASREQGSYNSPLHF.

The V call is TRBV5-1, the J call TRBJ2-2; a weak D match, TRBD2 (6 bases). V lost 5 bases and J 3 bases, leaving 17 bases between the germline ends. The CDR3 consists of 16 residues. CDR1 is SGHRS, CDR2 YFSETQ, per germline. The CDR3 loop reads CASRVGGNLDTGELFF. CDR3 in DNA: TGCGCCAGCAGGGTCGGAGGGAATTTAGACACCGGGGAGCTGTTTTTT. Filled out from reference TRBV5-1 and TRBJ2-2, the complete variable domain reads KAGVTQTPRYLIKTRGQQVTLSCSPISGHRSVSWYQQTPGQGLQFLFEYFSETQRNKGNFPGRFSGRQFSNSRSEMNVSTLELGDSALYLCASRVGGNLDTGELFFGEGSRLTVL.

This sequence joins TRBV14 and TRBJ2-7, with 8 positions matching TRBD1. This CDR3 is 15 amino acids long. Germline V gives CDR1 SGHDN, CDR2 FVKESK. After removal of 1 base from V and 4 bases from J, the junction contained 6 bases not matched to a gene. DNA of the CDR3: TGTGCCAGCAGCCAAGCTCAAGGACAGGGTTACGAGCAGTACTTC. Translating it yields CASSQAQGQGYEQYF. The complete variable domain, with remaining parts taken from reference TRBV14 and TRBJ2-7, reads EAGVTQFPSHSVIEKGQTVTLRCDPISGHDNLYWYRRVMGKEIKFLLHFVKESKQDESGMPNNRFLAERTGGTYSTLKVQPAELEDSGVYFCASSQAQGQGYEQYFGPGTRLTVT.

This clone appeared a few times. The chain recombines TRBV3-1 (or the pseudogene TRBV3-2) with TRBJ2-3, with 7 bases that match TRBD2. Unmatched junction bases numbered 8, after V lost 0 bases and J lost 5 bases. This CDR3 spans 16 amino acids. Germline CDR1 is LGHDT and CDR2 is YNNKEL (reference sequence). The CDR3 sequence is CASSQDPAGVRDTQYF. CDR3 bases: TGTGCCAGCAGCCAAGATCCGGCGGGGGTACGAGATACGCAGTATTTT.

This clone was observed a single time. The rearrangement uses TRBV27 and TRBJ2-1; maybe TRBD2 (6 bases). The CDR3 contains 14 residues. Germline lookup yields CDR1 MNHEY and CDR2 SMNVEV (reference sequence). V was shortened by 9 bases and J by 0 bases, with 12 bases between the two germline ends. The CDR3 bases are TGTGCCAGTCGGGAGCCGAGCTCCTACAATGAGCAGTTCTTC. Translated, it gives CASREPSSYNEQFF.

The gene calls are TRBV4-1 and TRBJ2-7; TRBD2 agrees at 11 bases. With 3 bases clipped from V and 1 base from J, the junction kept 2 bases outside the gene matches. Germline loops: CDR1 MGHRA, CDR2 YSYEKL. The CDR3 length is 15 residues. The chain's CDR3 is CASSHSGGASYEQYF. The CDR3 coding sequence is TGCGCCAGCAGCCATAGCGGGGGGGCTTCCTACGAGCAGTACTTC.

The chain uses TRBV7-8 and TRBJ2-1; unclear D gene. Trimming cost V 5 bases and J 9 bases, with 11 bases left between them. CDR1 is SGHVS, CDR2 FQNEAQ, per germline. The CDR3 consists of 12 residues. DNA for the CDR3: TGTGCCAGCAGCCGTACACGTGGTGAGCAGTTCTTC. Its translation is CASSRTRGEQFF.

V and J are TRBV7-9 and TRBJ2-5; 8 bases line up with TRBD1. The germline V gene encodes CDR1 SEHNR and CDR2 FQNEAQ (reference sequence). CDR3 length: 14 amino acids. The V gene end was trimmed by 5 bases and the J gene end by 5 bases; junction bases not matched to a gene: 7. The CDR3 is CASSLQGAGETQYF. CDR3 in DNA: TGTGCCAGCAGCCTCCAGGGGGCTGGGGAGACCCAGTACTTC.

The chain joins TRBV10-2 to TRBJ2-5; the D gene is possibly TRBD1 (6 bases). Germline V CDR1 and CDR2: WSHSY, SAAADI. The V end lost 4 bases, the J end lost 0 bases, and 6 bases lay between the germline ends. The CDR3 extends over 13 amino acids. The CDR3, as DNA: TGCGCCAGCAGTGGGACAGACCAAGAGACCCAGTACTTC. It is translated as CASSGTDQETQYF.

The chain has TRBV2 and TRBJ1-1; D perhaps matches TRBD1 (6 bases). Germline values: CDR1 SNHLY, CDR2 FYNNEI. V lost 4 bases and J 13 bases, leaving 16 bases between the germline ends. CDR3 length: 12 amino acids. CDR3 sequence reads: CASSGTVTGGFF. DNA for the CDR3: TGTGCCAGCAGTGGGACAGTCACGGGGGGTTTCTTT.

The CDR3 DNA reads as TGTGCCAGCAGTACACGACAGGCCAATCAGCCCCAGCATTTT. Its translation is CASSTRQANQPQHF. The J gene is TRBJ1-5, the V gene TRBV6-5; the D gene is possibly TRBD1 (6 bases). CDR3 length: 14 amino acids. Germline V lookup: CDR1 MNHEY, CDR2 SVGAGI. Trimming took off 5 bases at V and 3 bases at J, with 11 bases between the two ends.

The chain recombines TRBV11-2 with TRBJ2-1, with a tentative D call TRBD2 (6 bases). Trimming stripped 5 bases from V and 7 bases from J, with 18 bases between. Per germline, CDR1 SGHAT and CDR2 FQNNGV. CDR3 size: 15 residues. The CDR3 region is CASSPYRGADNEQFF. CDR3 DNA sequence: TGTGCCAGCAGCCCCTATCGCGGGGCTGATAATGAGCAGTTCTTC.